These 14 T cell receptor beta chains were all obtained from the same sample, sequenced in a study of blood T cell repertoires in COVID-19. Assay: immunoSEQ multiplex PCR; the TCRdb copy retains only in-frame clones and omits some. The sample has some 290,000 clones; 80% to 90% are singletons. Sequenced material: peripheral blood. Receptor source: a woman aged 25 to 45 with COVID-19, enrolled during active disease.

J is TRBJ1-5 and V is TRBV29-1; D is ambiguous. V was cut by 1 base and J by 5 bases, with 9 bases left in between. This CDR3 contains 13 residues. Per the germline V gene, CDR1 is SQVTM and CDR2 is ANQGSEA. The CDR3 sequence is CSVEGAGDQPQHF. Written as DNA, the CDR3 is TGCAGCGTTGAAGGGGCCGGTGATCAGCCCCAGCATTTT.

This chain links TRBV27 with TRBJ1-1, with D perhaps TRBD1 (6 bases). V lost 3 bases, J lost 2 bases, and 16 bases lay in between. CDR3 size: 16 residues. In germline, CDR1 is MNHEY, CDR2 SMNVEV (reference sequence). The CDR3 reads CASSFSSAGDNTEAFF. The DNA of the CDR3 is TGTGCCAGCAGTTTCAGCTCTGCAGGGGACAACACTGAAGCTTTCTTT.

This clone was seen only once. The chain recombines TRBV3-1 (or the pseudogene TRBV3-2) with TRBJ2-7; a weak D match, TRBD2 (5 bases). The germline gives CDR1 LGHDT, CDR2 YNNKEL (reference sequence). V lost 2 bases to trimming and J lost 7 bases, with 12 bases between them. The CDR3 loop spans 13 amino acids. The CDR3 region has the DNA TGTGCCAGCAGCCAAAACACTAGGGTTGAGCAGTACTTC. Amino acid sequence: CASSQNTRVEQYF.

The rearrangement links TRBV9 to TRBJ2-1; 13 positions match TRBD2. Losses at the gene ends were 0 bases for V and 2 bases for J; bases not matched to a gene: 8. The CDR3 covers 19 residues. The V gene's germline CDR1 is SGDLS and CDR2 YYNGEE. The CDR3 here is CASSVEGLAGSWPYNEQFF. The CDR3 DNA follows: TGTGCCAGCAGCGTAGAGGGACTAGCGGGGAGCTGGCCCTACAATGAGCAGTTCTTC.

The DNA for the CDR3 is TGTGCCACCAGTGACCTCCGGGACAGGGTTGGCACTGAAGCTTTCTTT. Protein: CATSDLRDRVGTEAFF. J is TRBJ1-1 and V is TRBV24-1, with 9 bases identical to TRBD1. Germline V lookup: CDR1 KGHDR, CDR2 SFDVKD. V was clipped by 4 bases and J by 4 bases; unmatched bases: 9. There are 16 residues in the CDR3.

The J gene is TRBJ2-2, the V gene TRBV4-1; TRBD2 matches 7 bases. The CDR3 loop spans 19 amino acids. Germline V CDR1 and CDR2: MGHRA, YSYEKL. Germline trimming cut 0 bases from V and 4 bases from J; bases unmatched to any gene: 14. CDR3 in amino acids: CASSQDSRRGRPGTGELFF. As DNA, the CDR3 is TGCGCCAGCAGCCAAGATTCCCGGCGGGGGAGGCCGGGCACCGGGGAGCTGTTTTTT.

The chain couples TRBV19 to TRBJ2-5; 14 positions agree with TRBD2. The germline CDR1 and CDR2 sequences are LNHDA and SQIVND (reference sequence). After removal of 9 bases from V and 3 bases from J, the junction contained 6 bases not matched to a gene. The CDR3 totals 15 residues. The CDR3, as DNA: TGTGCCAGCAGACTAGCGGGGGGGCCGGAAGAGACCCAGTACTTC. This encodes CASRLAGGPEETQYF.

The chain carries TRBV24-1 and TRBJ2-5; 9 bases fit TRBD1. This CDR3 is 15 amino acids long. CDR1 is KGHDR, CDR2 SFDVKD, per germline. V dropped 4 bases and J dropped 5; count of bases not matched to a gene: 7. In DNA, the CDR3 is TGTGCCACCAGTGACCCGGGACAGGGAGGGGAGACCCAGTACTTC. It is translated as CATSDPGQGGETQYF.

CDR3 protein: CASSSAGRQSYEQYF. The CDR3 nucleotides read TGCGCCAGCAGCTCAGCAGGGAGGCAATCCTACGAGCAGTACTTC. This rearrangement joins TRBV5-1 to TRBJ2-7, with D perhaps TRBD2 (6 bases). Germline V gene lookup returns CDR1 SGHRS and CDR2 YFSETQ. The V end lost 3 bases, the J end lost 1 base, and 14 bases lay between the germline ends. The CDR3 consists of 15 residues.

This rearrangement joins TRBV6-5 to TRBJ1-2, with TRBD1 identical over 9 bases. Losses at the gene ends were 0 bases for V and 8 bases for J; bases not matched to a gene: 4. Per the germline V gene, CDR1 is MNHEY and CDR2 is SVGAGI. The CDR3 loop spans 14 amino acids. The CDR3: CASSYSGDREGYTF. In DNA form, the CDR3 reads TGTGCCAGCAGTTACTCGGGGGACAGGGAGGGCTACACCTTC.

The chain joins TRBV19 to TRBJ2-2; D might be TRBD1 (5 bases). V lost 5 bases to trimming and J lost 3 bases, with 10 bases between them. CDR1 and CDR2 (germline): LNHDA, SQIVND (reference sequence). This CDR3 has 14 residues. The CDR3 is CASSSGWYTGELFF. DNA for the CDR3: TGTGCCAGTAGTTCAGGGTGGTACACCGGGGAGCTGTTTTTT.

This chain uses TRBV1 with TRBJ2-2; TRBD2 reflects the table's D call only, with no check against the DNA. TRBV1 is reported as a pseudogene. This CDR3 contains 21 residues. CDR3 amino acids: CTSSQDDCQGGGSSNTGELFF. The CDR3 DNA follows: TGCACCAGCAGCCAAGACGATTGTCAAGGCGGGGGGTCCTCGAACACCGGGGAGCTGTTTTTT.

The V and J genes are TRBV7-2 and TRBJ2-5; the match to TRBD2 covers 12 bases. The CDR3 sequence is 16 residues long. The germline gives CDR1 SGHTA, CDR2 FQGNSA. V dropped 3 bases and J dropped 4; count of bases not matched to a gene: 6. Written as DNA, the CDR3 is TGTGCCAGCAGCTTGGAGACTAGCGGGGGAGGAGAGACCCAGTACTTC. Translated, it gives CASSLETSGGGETQYF.

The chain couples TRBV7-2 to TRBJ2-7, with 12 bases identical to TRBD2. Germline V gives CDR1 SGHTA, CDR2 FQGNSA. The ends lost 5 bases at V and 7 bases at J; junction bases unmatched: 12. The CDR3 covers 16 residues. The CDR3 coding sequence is TGTGCCAGCAGCGATTATGTGACTAGCGGGGGCTGGGAGCAGTACTTC. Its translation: CASSDYVTSGGWEQYF.